This T cell receptor beta chain is from a study of identical twins. TCRdb analysed the 5' RACE reads with MiXCR anew, one entry per CDR3 protein. Of around 1.7 million distinct CDR3 sequences in the sample, under 35% were seen once. A word on this clonotype: The antigen is not known.

Germline CDR1 LGHDT, CDR2 YNNKEL (reference sequence). The CDR3 sequence is 13 residues long. V gave up 0 bases and J gave up 7 bases, with 8 bases separating them. Study-wide findings and caveats: Twin-shared out-of-frame alpha sequences showed excess low generation probability.

Every one of the donors was a healthy Caucasian. The sequenced sample consisted of cord blood. The chain employs TRBV3-1 and TRBJ2-3, with D unresolved. The sequence derives from a newborn girl in good health. CDR3 residues: CASSQERENTQYF. Written as DNA, the CDR3 is TGTGCCAGCAGCCAAGAACGAGAGAATACGCAGTATTTT.